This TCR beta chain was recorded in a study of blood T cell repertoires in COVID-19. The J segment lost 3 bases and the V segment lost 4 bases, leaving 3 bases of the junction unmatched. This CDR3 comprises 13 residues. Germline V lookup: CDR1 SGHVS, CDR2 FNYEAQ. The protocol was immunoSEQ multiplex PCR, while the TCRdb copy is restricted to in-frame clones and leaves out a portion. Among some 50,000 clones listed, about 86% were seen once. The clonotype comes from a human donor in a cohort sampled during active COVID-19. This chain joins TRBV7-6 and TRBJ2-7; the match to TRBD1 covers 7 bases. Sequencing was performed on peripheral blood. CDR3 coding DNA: TGTGCCAGCAGCTCCCGGGACAGCTACGAGCAGTACTTC. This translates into CASSSRDSYEQYF.